This paragraph reports one TCR beta chain. In the study's own analysis: Quantification of nucleated cells was approximated via reference gene primer amplification. Sequencing used immunoSEQ multiplex PCR; TCRdb keeps in-frame clones, though not all of them. The D gene and trimming were derived from the DNA, and the V and J assignments and clone size from that table. The data contain roughly 60,000 clones, about nine tenths of them seen just once; the ten biggest clones take up over 6.5%. This record comes from a study of blood T cell repertoires in COVID-19. Overall study: There were acute and convalescent COVID-19 samples, and they came from the United States, Italy and Spain.

This CDR3 comprises 16 residues. Looked up from germline, CDR1 is SGHRS and CDR2 is YFSETQ. Trimming pared 1 base from V and 3 bases from J, leaving 14 bases between. The source of this sequence is a man in his fifties or sixties with active COVID-19. The gene calls are TRBV5-1 and TRBJ2-1; tentative D call: TRBD2 (5 bases). Input material: peripheral blood. The CDR3 DNA reads TGCGCCAGCAGCTTGAATCCCTGGGGAGACTACAATGAGCAGTTCTTC. Encoded protein: CASSLNPWGDYNEQFF.